This entry lists 24 T cell receptor beta chains sequenced from one sample in a study of blood T cell repertoires in COVID-19. Method: immunoSEQ multiplex PCR; TCRdb's copy keeps in-frame clones and lacks some. The data hold some 130,000 clones, with approximately 70% observed a single time. The specimen sequenced was peripheral blood. These receptors were obtained from an older woman with acute or convalescent COVID-19.

This clone was observed at least ten times. J is TRBJ1-5 and V is TRBV19; 9 bases are a match to TRBD1. This CDR3 has 15 residues. Trimming removed 6 bases from V and 3 bases from J; junction bases left unmatched: 6. Per germline, CDR1 LNHDA and CDR2 SQIVND (reference sequence). The CDR3 sequence: CASRMDRGTNQPQHF. CDR3 sequence (DNA): TGTGCCAGTAGAATGGACAGGGGAACCAATCAGCCCCAGCATTTT.

This chain joins TRBV11-2 and TRBJ1-5; 7 positions match TRBD1. Germline CDR1 reads SGHAT; CDR2 reads FQNNGV. This CDR3 comprises 17 residues. With 1 base clipped from V and 0 bases from J, the junction kept 6 bases outside the gene matches. The CDR3 region has the DNA TGTGCCAGCAGCTTAGGCCGGGGACAGATTAGCAATCAGCCCCAGCATTTT. Translating it yields CASSLGRGQISNQPQHF.

This clone was seen only a few times. J is TRBJ2-1 and V is TRBV11-2; 9 bases agree with TRBD2. The CDR3 covers 16 residues. Trimming removed 0 bases from V and 4 bases from J; junction bases left unmatched: 4. CDR1 and CDR2 from the germline V gene are SGHAT and FQNNGV. The CDR3 is CASSLEGREGYNEQFF. CDR3 nucleotide sequence: TGTGCCAGCAGCTTAGAAGGGCGGGAGGGGTACAATGAGCAGTTCTTC.

The rearrangement joins TRBV12-3 or TRBV12-4 to TRBJ1-6; D not resolved. With 1 base removed from V and 8 bases from J, the gap between germline ends came to 6 bases. This CDR3 spans 13 amino acids. CDR3 nucleotide sequence: TGTGCCAGCAGTTTAGGAGGAGATTCACCCCTCCACTTT. Translated, it gives CASSLGGDSPLHF.

The chain uses TRBV21-1 and TRBJ2-3; TRBD2 is taken as the D call from the table, unchecked against the DNA. TRBV21-1 is noted as a pseudogene. This CDR3 has 18 residues. CDR3 coding DNA: TGTGCCAGCAGCAAAGGACTAGTTTCGGTTCGGTTGGCAGATACGCAGTATTTT. Protein product: CASSKGLVSVRLADTQYF.

This clone has just a few counts. CDR3 nucleotides: TGTGCCAGTAGTATTGAGGGCGGGAGCAATCAGCCCCAGCATTTT. Protein: CASSIEGGSNQPQHF. The chain couples TRBV19 to TRBJ1-5; D gene unclear. CDR3 length equals 15 residues. Germline lookup yields CDR1 LNHDA and CDR2 SQIVND (reference sequence). Trimming removed 3 bases at V and 1 base at J, with 10 bases between.

The table lists this clone with a few counts. The V gene is TRBV12-3 or TRBV12-4, the J gene TRBJ1-1, with 9 bases identical to TRBD1. The CDR3 totals 13 residues. The ends lost 6 bases at V and 5 bases at J; junction bases unmatched: 4. CDR3 bases: TGTGCCAGCAGGGGGACAGGGCATACTGAAGCTTTCTTT. As protein: CASRGTGHTEAFF.

This clone was detected a few times. The CDR3 is CASSSQGADNSPLHF. The DNA for the CDR3 is TGTGCCAGCAGCTCACAGGGGGCAGATAATTCACCCCTCCACTTT. This sequence joins TRBV7-3 and TRBJ1-6, with 9 bases lining up with TRBD1. CDR1 is SGHTA and CDR2 is FQGTGA in the germline V gene. CDR3 length equals 15 residues. The V and J ends lost 4 bases and 5 bases, in that order; junction bases with no gene match: 3. The full variable domain, with the rest looked up from reference TRBV7-3 and TRBJ1-6, is GAGVSQTPSNKVTEKGKYVELRCDPISGHTALYWYRQSLGQGPEFLIYFQGTGAADDSGLPNDRFFAVRPEGSVSTLKIQRTERGDSAVYLCASSSQGADNSPLHFGNGTRLTVT.

This chain connects TRBV20-1 to TRBJ2-4; 9 positions match TRBD2. The V gene end was trimmed by 3 bases and the J gene end by 8 bases; junction bases not matched to a gene: 11. The CDR3 has 15 residues. CDR1 and CDR2 from the germline V gene are DFQATT and SNEGSKA (reference sequence). The CDR3 DNA reads TGCAGTGCTAGTTACGGACGGACTAGCGATTACATTCAGTACTTC. This encodes CSASYGRTSDYIQYF.

This clone was seen a handful of times. This chain joins TRBV28 and TRBJ1-4; D may be TRBD1 (6 bases). The CDR3 covers 16 residues. Germline CDR1 and CDR2: MDHEN and SYDVKM. Trimming removed 2 bases at V and 7 bases at J, with 17 bases between. The CDR3 nucleotides read TGTGCCAGCAGTTTAGGGCAGGGGCCTGGAGGTGAAAAACTGTTTTTT. Encoded protein: CASSLGQGPGGEKLFF.

This clone appeared once. The V gene is TRBV27, the J gene TRBJ2-5; 7 bases align to TRBD1. The V segment lost 5 bases and the J segment 1 base; nucleotides outside the gene matches: 4. Per germline, CDR1 MNHEY and CDR2 SMNVEV (reference sequence). The CDR3 runs 14 residues. The CDR3 loop reads CASSLGTAQETQYF. DNA for the CDR3: TGTGCCAGCAGTCTCGGGACAGCCCAAGAGACCCAGTACTTC.

This clone has just one count. The rearrangement joins TRBV28 to TRBJ2-5; 8 positions agree with TRBD1. Germline V gene lookup returns CDR1 MDHEN and CDR2 SYDVKM. Unmatched junction bases numbered 7, after V lost 4 bases and J lost 3 bases. The CDR3 sequence is 15 residues long. The CDR3 sequence: CASSSSGQAEETQYF. The CDR3 bases are TGTGCCAGCAGTTCCTCGGGACAGGCCGAAGAGACCCAGTACTTC.

This clone has a handful of counts. This chain connects TRBV7-9 to TRBJ1-1; 8 nucleotides align to TRBD1. The CDR3 loop spans 16 amino acids. Germline assignment: CDR1 SEHNR and CDR2 FQNEAQ (reference sequence). J was trimmed by 1 base and V by 3 bases; bases with no gene match: 7. CDR3 residues: CASSFPTQGGNTEAFF. The CDR3 nucleotides read TGTGCCAGCAGCTTCCCAACACAGGGGGGGAACACTGAAGCTTTCTTT.

This clone has only a few counts. The CDR3 spells CASSANREETQYF. The CDR3 DNA reads as TGTGCCAGCAGCGCTAACAGGGAAGAGACCCAGTACTTC. The chain couples TRBV13 to TRBJ2-5, with D maybe TRBD1 (6 bases). Trimming left V 5 bases short and J 3 bases short, with 10 bases between. The CDR3 covers 13 residues. The germline CDR1 and CDR2 sequences are PRHDT and FYEKMQ (reference sequence).

This clone was picked up a small number of times. J is TRBJ2-1 and V is TRBV27; 12 bases fit TRBD2. CDR1 and CDR2 (germline): MNHEY, SMNVEV (reference sequence). After removal of 1 base from V and 7 bases from J, the junction contained 5 bases not matched to a gene. CDR3 length: 16 amino acids. CDR3 nucleotides: TGTGCCAGCAGTTTATTCCTAGCGGGAGGGGGTAATGAGCAGTTCTTC. Translating it yields CASSLFLAGGGNEQFF.

The gene calls are TRBV6-5 and TRBJ2-7, with a weak D call TRBD1 (5 bases). V dropped 6 bases and J dropped 1 base, with 16 bases sitting between them. CDR3 size: 15 residues. Germline CDR1 is MNHEY and CDR2 is SVGAGI. CDR3 amino acids: CASRRQGMGSYEQYF. CDR3 bases: TGTGCCAGCAGACGTCAGGGAATGGGTTCCTACGAGCAGTACTTC.

There are a few counts of this clone. The gene calls are TRBV29-1 and TRBJ2-5; D is perhaps TRBD2 (6 bases). Germline loops: CDR1 SQVTM, CDR2 ANQGSEA. V shed 6 bases and J shed 2 bases, with 16 bases lying between them. CDR3 length: 14 residues. CDR3 in amino acids: CSVTPSGRQETQYF. CDR3 in DNA: TGCAGCGTCACCCCCAGCGGGCGGCAAGAGACCCAGTACTTC.

This rearrangement joins TRBV11-2 to TRBJ2-3; TRBD2 is a possible D gene (5 bases). The CDR3 contains 17 residues. The germline V gene encodes CDR1 SGHAT and CDR2 FQNNGV. V was pared by 5 bases and J by 0 bases, with 18 bases between. CDR3 residues: CASSPYPADSSTDTQYF. The CDR3 bases are TGTGCCAGCAGCCCGTACCCAGCGGACTCTAGCACAGATACGCAGTATTTT.

This clone came up many times. This sequence joins TRBV12-3 or TRBV12-4 and TRBJ1-2; D might be TRBD1 (5 bases). CDR3 length: 12 residues. Trimming removed 3 bases at V and 6 bases at J, with 8 bases between. Here the CDR3 reads CASSFGGDGYTF. The CDR3 DNA reads TGTGCCAGCAGTTTTGGAGGGGATGGCTACACCTTC.

The chain is built from TRBV9 and TRBJ1-5; D gene ambiguous. Germline V gives CDR1 SGDLS, CDR2 YYNGEE. The CDR3 is made up of 13 amino acids. Trimming removed 0 bases from V and 6 bases from J, with 7 bases in between. CDR3 sequence reads: CASSVAEGQPQHF. The CDR3 nucleotides are TGTGCCAGCAGCGTAGCTGAGGGTCAGCCCCAGCATTTT.

The chain employs TRBV9 and TRBJ1-5; D not certain. CDR3 length equals 14 residues. CDR1 and CDR2 from the germline V gene are SGDLS and YYNGEE. Between the trimmed V and J ends, which lost 4 bases and 7 bases, there was a span of 15 bases. The CDR3 region has the DNA TGTGCCAGCAGCCCCGGCGGGGATAGACAGCCCCAGCATTTT. Amino acids: CASSPGGDRQPQHF.

This chain's CDR3 is CACLRGPYEQYF. CDR3 nucleotide sequence: TGTGCCTGCCTTAGAGGGCCCTACGAGCAGTACTTC. The chain links TRBV2 to TRBJ2-7; D perhaps matches TRBD2 (5 bases). The CDR3 loop spans 12 amino acids. Germline CDR1 is SNHLY and CDR2 is FYNNEI. Trimming removed 11 bases from V and 2 bases from J, with 13 bases in between.

The V gene is TRBV28, the J gene TRBJ1-3; D is undetermined. Germline CDR1 reads MDHEN; CDR2 reads SYDVKM. Trimming cost V 3 bases and J 3 bases, with 9 bases left between them. CDR3 size: 14 residues. The CDR3 DNA reads TGTGCCAGCAGTTTTAACCTAAATGGAAACACCATATATTTT. Its translation: CASSFNLNGNTIYF.

The J gene is TRBJ2-7, the V gene TRBV11-2, with unresolved D. The CDR3 totals 16 residues. V was trimmed by 0 bases and J by 3 bases, leaving 15 bases between them. Germline loops: CDR1 SGHAT, CDR2 FQNNGV. CDR3 bases: TGTGCCAGCAGCTTAGAGACCGGCGGTGGTCACTACGAGCAGTACTTC. Its translation: CASSLETGGGHYEQYF.